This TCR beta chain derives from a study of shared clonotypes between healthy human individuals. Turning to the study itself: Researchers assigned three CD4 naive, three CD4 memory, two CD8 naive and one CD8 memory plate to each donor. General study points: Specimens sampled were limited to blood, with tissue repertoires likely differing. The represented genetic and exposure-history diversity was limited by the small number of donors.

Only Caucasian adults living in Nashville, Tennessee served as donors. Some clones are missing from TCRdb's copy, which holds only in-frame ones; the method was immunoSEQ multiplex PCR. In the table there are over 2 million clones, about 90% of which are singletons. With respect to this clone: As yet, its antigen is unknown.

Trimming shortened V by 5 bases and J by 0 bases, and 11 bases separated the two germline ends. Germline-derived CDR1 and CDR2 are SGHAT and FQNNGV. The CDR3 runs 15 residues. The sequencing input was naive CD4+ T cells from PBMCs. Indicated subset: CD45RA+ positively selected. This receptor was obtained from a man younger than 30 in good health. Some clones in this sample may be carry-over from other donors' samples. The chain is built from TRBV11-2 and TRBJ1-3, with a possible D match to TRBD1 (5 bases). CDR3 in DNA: TGTGCCAGCAGCCAACAGGCCCGCTCTGGAAACACCATATATTTT. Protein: CASSQQARSGNTIYF.